This T cell receptor beta chain was obtained from a study of T-cell memory formation after mild COVID-19. General study results and limits: A subset of responding clones appeared in pre-infection memory, suggesting cross-reactive memory joined. Of the contracting clones, CD4+ ones lay mainly in CM and EM, and CD8+ ones in EMRA.

With constant-segment primers, 5'RACE yielded cDNA libraries of TCR alpha and TCR beta that carried sample barcodes and UMIs. TCRdb reanalysed the 5' RACE reads using MiXCR and keeps one entry per CDR3 protein. The sample consists of about 440,000 distinct CDR3 sequences, 20% of them appearing once. The germline V gene has CDR1 KGHSH and CDR2 LQKENI. V trimming: 2 bases; J trimming: 3 bases; junction bases outside the gene matches: 7. The CDR3 loop spans 17 amino acids. This clonotype was detected a few times. Its antigen is unidentified. The sequenced sample consisted of PBMCs or a T cell subset sorted from them (not recorded which). The gene calls are TRBV18 and TRBJ1-5, with 10 bases matching TRBD1. This TCR was sampled from an adult woman who had mild COVID-19 (a few samples of this study predate the infection). Cell type and time point are not known. This CDR3 reads CASSPGAGQGSNQPQHF. The CDR3 bases are TGTGCCAGCTCACCAGGGGCGGGACAGGGGTCCAATCAGCCCCAGCATTTT.